This is a list of T cell receptor beta chains from one sample in a study of blood T cell repertoires in COVID-19. The assay was immunoSEQ multiplex PCR, and TCRdb's table has in-frame clones only and misses some. The sample lists around 140,000 clones, 76% occurring once. Sequencing input: peripheral blood. These receptors were taken from a woman older than 75 with active or convalescent COVID-19. CDR3s include the opening cysteine and the closing phenylalanine or tryptophan. D genes are given only for firm matches. Clone size, where shown, is once, few, many, or a class for clones that have expanded.

TRBJ1-2 | . | TRBD1 | TRBV6-2/TRBV6-3 | TGTGCCAGCAGCGCCCGTTCAATCCAACAGGGGTATGGCTACACCTTC | CASSARSIQQGYGYTF
TRBJ1-1 | . | TRBD1 | TRBV7-8 | TGTGCCAGCAGCTTCCACAGGGGGCAGTTGGGTGAAGCTTTCTTT | CASSFHRGQLGEAFF
TRBJ1-5 | . | TRBD1 | TRBV10-3 | TGTGCCATCAGTGAGTCGTGGACAGGGGGTAGTTTGGGCAATCAGCCCCAGCATTTT | CAISESWTGGSLGNQPQHF
TRBJ2-1 | . | TRBD1 | TRBV18 | TGTGCCAGCTCACCCGGGACAGGGATGAACCTTGAGCAGTTCTTC | CASSPGTGMNLEQFF
TRBJ2-3 | . | TRBD1 | TRBV18 | TGTGCCAGCTCACCGGGACAGGGGCCAGATACGCAGTATTTT | CASSPGQGPDTQYF
TRBJ2-2 | . | TRBD2 | TRBV19 | TGTGCCAGTAGCAGACTCGGGGGGAGGTCGACCGGGGAGCTGTTTTTT | CASSRLGGRSTGELFF
TRBJ1-6 | . | . | TRBV4-1 | TGCGCCAGCAGCCAAGTCCCCCTAGGGGTTGTCGGTTCACCCCTCCACTTT | CASSQVPLGVVGSPLHF
TRBJ1-2 | . | TRBD1 | TRBV7-9 | TGTGCCAGCAGCCAGACAGGGGCGGGGAACTATGGCTACACCTTC | CASSQTGAGNYGYTF
TRBJ1-5 | . | TRBD1 | TRBV7-6 | TGTGCCACCTCCGGGACAGGGGATCAGCCCCAGCATTTT | CATSGTGDQPQHF
TRBJ2-2 | many | TRBD2 | TRBV7-8 | TGTGCCAGCAGCTTAGCAGAGCGGGGGATGAACACCGGGGAGCTGTTTTTT | CASSLAERGMNTGELFF
TRBJ2-5 | few | TRBD2 | TRBV30 | TGTGCCTGGAGAGGGTTCGGTTCGGGACTAAACCCTCAAGAGACCCAGTACTTC | CAWRGFGSGLNPQETQYF
TRBJ2-7 | . | TRBD1 | TRBV15 | TGTGCCACCAGGGACAGGAGCTCCTACGAGCAGTACTTC | CATRDRSSYEQYF
TRBJ1-2 | . | . | TRBV7-6 | TGTGCCAGCAGCCCTCCCGGACATAATGCCTATGGCTACACCTTC | CASSPPGHNAYGYTF
TRBJ1-2 | once | TRBD1 | TRBV29-1 | TGCAGCGTGGCAGGGACAGAGAAAAAAAACTATGGCTACACCTTC | CSVAGTEKKNYGYTF
TRBJ1-1 | few | . | TRBV5-1 | TGCGCCAGCAGCCCCCGGGGGGGCGCGGTTGCTGGTAACCACCAGGAAGCTTTCTTT | CASSPRGGAVAGNHQEAFF
TRBJ2-3 | . | . | TRBV5-1 | TGCGCCAGCAGCTTCGCCAGGGGTACAGATACGCAGTATTTT | CASSFARGTDTQYF
TRBJ1-6 | . | . | TRBV4-3 | TGCGCCAGCAGCCAAGATCCTGAAGGGGGAACGCTTTCACCCCTCCACTTT | CASSQDPEGGTLSPLHF
TRBJ1-5 | . | . | TRBV19 | TGTGCCAGTGGGAGAGGGCAGGGACTAAATCAGCCCCAGCATTTT | CASGRGQGLNQPQHF
TRBJ2-6 | . | . | TRBV9 | TGTGCCAGCAGCGTTCGAATCGACAATTGGTCTGGGGCCAACGTCCTGACTTTC | CASSVRIDNWSGANVLTF
TRBJ1-2 | . | . | TRBV18 | TGTGCCAGCTCACCAACTTCAGGGTATGGCTACACCTTC | CASSPTSGYGYTF
TRBJ1-6 | . | . | TRBV12-3/TRBV12-4 | TGTGCCAGCAGAATGACAGAGAATTCACCCCTCCACTTT | CASRMTENSPLHF
TRBJ2-2 | . | TRBD1 | TRBV28 | TGTGCCAGCAGTTTTGAGGGGGCTTTGAACACCGGGGAGCTGTTTTTT | CASSFEGALNTGELFF
TRBJ2-3 | . | TRBD1 | TRBV3-1/TRBV3-2 | TGTGCCAGCAGCCCGCAGGGGGCTGGGGCAGATACGCAGTATTTT | CASSPQGAGADTQYF
TRBJ1-1 | . | TRBD1 | TRBV12-3/TRBV12-4 | TGTGCCAGTAGGACAGGCATGAACACTGAAGCTTTCTTT | CASRTGMNTEAFF
TRBJ1-2 | . | TRBD1 | TRBV27 | TGTGCCAGCAGTTTTGAGACAGGGAATGGCTACACCTTC | CASSFETGNGYTF
TRBJ1-3 | . | . | TRBV6-6 | TGTGCCAGTACGACAGACTCTGGAAACACCATATATTTT | CASTTDSGNTIYF
TRBJ1-1 | . | . | TRBV5-1 | TGCGCCAGCAGCCAACAGGGTGGCACTGAAGCTTTCTTT | CASSQQGGTEAFF
TRBJ1-1 | . | . | TRBV5-8 | TGTGCCAGCACCCGAAGGAGGGCATGGAACACTGAAGCTTTCTTT | CASTRRRAWNTEAFF
TRBJ2-7 | few | TRBD1 | TRBV6-6 | TGTGCCAGCAGCCAGACAGGGGACGAGCAGTACTTC | CASSQTGDEQYF